A single T cell receptor (beta chain) is shown here with its context. What this receptor recognizes is not known. No base-level quality is on record; no much larger clone is a single base apart. This sample stems from a study of Tregs in tolerant kidney transplant recipients (dated 2019 in TCRdb). With respect to the entire study: The study applied TCRbeta sequencing to find donor-specific regulatory T cells before combined kidney and bone marrow transplantation and then followed those same cells after transplant. In a few healthy controls, several methods of expanding Tregs specific for an allogeneic donor were compared by TCRbeta repertoire sequencing. Beyond this particular receptor, the publication reports: Biological reproducibility was not examined directly, but technical replication error appeared to be minimal. The study was limited by small patient numbers, and the findings need validation in larger populations and under other immunosuppression protocols. The most biologically relevant and donor-specific TCRbeta repertoire appeared to be identified by expanding Tregs with activated donor B cells.

From the cysteine up to the phenylalanine, the CDR3 has a length of 16 residues. Just the 48-base CDR3 DNA is kept, in frame starting at base 1. Genomic DNA was extracted from sorted cells with the QIAGEN DNeasy Blood and Tissue Kit for TCRbeta CDR3 sequencing. High-throughput TCRbeta CDR3 sequencing, which included PCR amplification with bias correction and internal controls, was done commercially through immunoSEQ. Regarding the original processing steps: A unique productive TCRbeta sequence was defined by the CDR3 nucleotide sequence when primers matched, and otherwise by the CDR3 amino acid sequence together with the Vbeta and Jbeta genes. To correct sorting error, sequences shared between sorted populations at a frequency ratio of 2:1 or less were removed; the rest were assigned to the higher population. A sequence counted as donor-reactive if, in CFSE-low cells, the sequence had a frequency of at least 0.01% and was expanded at least 5-fold compared with unstimulated cells. Repertoire divergence was quantified by Jensen-Shannon divergence calculated from the top 100 TCRbeta sequences ranked by frequency. For samples with multiple sequencing runs, sorting error was corrected separately for each run before the runs were pooled. Sourced from immuneACCESS, this table was stored by TCRdb with only in-frame sequences that have V and J called. A share of the clones is absent; for the studies checked, an unresolved V gene accounts for under half, and the remainder has no known explanation. The DNA was the basis for D and trimming; V, J and clone size are from that table. The sample yields about 88,000 clones; around 90% were counted once. The ten top clones hold about 4.9% of the sample.

Thawed PBMCs were FACS-sorted into unstimulated Tregs (CD4+CD25+CD127-), CD4+ non-Tregs (CD4+CD25-), CD4 cells and CD8 cells. Healthy control blood came either as purchased buffy coats or from healthy volunteers. Healthy control blood was processed to PBMCs by Ficoll density gradient and cryopreserved, and patient PBMCs were collected before and after transplant. The sample comprised CD8+ T cells from blood. The chain links TRBV21-1 with TRBJ2-5; the D call TRBD2 from the table was never checked on the DNA. TRBV21-1 constitutes a pseudogene. The TCR was taken from a human donor in good health. The DNA is TGTGCCAGCAGCCCCCCGTTGGAGCACCTACAAGAGACCCAGTACTTC. This gives the protein CASSPPLEHLQETQYF.